One sample yielded the 32 T cell receptor beta chains listed below, sequenced in a study of shared clonotypes between healthy human individuals. Naive CD8 cells, CD45RO-negative and positively selected for CCR7, excluded terminally differentiated effector memory CD45RA+ cells. Clones were sequenced by immunoSEQ multiplex PCR, and TCRdb holds only the in-frame ones, with some missing. Of about 610,000 clones in the sample, approximately 96% were seen once. Sequencing input: naive CD8+ T cells sorted from blood. The receptors here all came from a woman between 25 and 40 years old in good health.

V is TRBV28 and J is TRBJ2-1, with D possibly TRBD1 on 5 matching bases. This CDR3 comprises 15 residues. V lost 3 bases and J lost 5, with 14 bases in between. Germline V gives CDR1 MDHEN, CDR2 SYDVKM. CDR3 region: CASSFTTDDNNEQFF. CDR3 in DNA: TGTGCCAGCAGTTTTACGACAGACGATAACAATGAGCAGTTCTTC.

The rearrangement uses TRBV9 and TRBJ2-1, with D possibly being TRBD2 (6 bases). Germline CDR1 and CDR2: SGDLS and YYNGEE. V lost 3 bases, J lost 2 bases, and 18 bases lay in between. This CDR3 has 17 amino acids. The DNA for the CDR3 is TGTGCCAGCAGCGGTCCGACCGGGAGCTCCCCCTACAATGAGCAGTTCTTC. Translation: CASSGPTGSSPYNEQFF.

The chain uses TRBV28 and TRBJ2-3; perhaps TRBD2 as D (6 bases). Germline V lookup: CDR1 MDHEN, CDR2 SYDVKM. The CDR3 consists of 16 residues. With 4 bases removed from V and 9 bases from J, the gap between germline ends came to 23 bases. CDR3 in DNA: TGTGCCAGCAGTTCCCCCCCGGACTACCCTCACGACACGCAGTATTTT. Translated: CASSSPPDYPHDTQYF.

J is TRBJ2-7 and V is TRBV27; unclear D gene. Looked up from germline, CDR1 is MNHEY and CDR2 is SMNVEV (reference sequence). Deletions cut 3 bases from V and 1 base from J, with 7 bases between. The CDR3 length is 13 residues. The CDR3 spells CASSFLGSYEQYF. CDR3 DNA sequence: TGTGCCAGCAGTTTTTTAGGGTCCTACGAGCAGTACTTC.

A note on this clone: Distinct nucleotide sequences in the sample also encode this CDR3. This chain joins TRBV27 and TRBJ2-7, with 11 positions matching TRBD2. Germline trimming cut 6 bases from V and 0 bases from J; bases unmatched to any gene: 7. This CDR3 is 16 amino acids long. The germline V gene has CDR1 MNHEY and CDR2 SMNVEV (reference sequence). CDR3 in DNA: TGTGCCAGCAGCCCCGTCCTAGCGGGAGGCTCCTACGAGCAGTACTTC. Translated: CASSPVLAGGSYEQYF.

V and J are TRBV28 and TRBJ2-4; D uncertain. Trimming took 1 base from V and 10 from J, leaving 5 bases between them. Germline V CDR1 and CDR2: MDHEN, SYDVKM. This CDR3 is 11 amino acids long. The CDR3 here is CASSLSLIQYF. The CDR3 DNA sequence: TGTGCCAGCAGTTTATCGCTTATTCAGTACTTC. The full variable domain, rest sourced from reference TRBV28 and TRBJ2-4, is DVKVTQSSRYLVKRTGEKVFLECVQDMDHENMFWYRQDPGLGLRLIYFSYDVKMKEKGDIPEGYSVSREKKERFSLILESASTNQTSMYLCASSLSLIQYFGAGTRLSVL.

This rearrangement joins TRBV11-2 to TRBJ1-2; a weak D match, TRBD1 (6 bases). CDR1 SGHAT and CDR2 FQNNGV come from the germline V gene. V gave up 5 bases and J gave up 6 bases, with 10 bases separating them. This CDR3 is 12 amino acids long. The CDR3 region is CASSQGGDGYTF. CDR3 in DNA: TGTGCCAGCAGCCAAGGGGGGGATGGCTACACCTTC.

This rearrangement joins TRBV13 to TRBJ2-4; no firm D call. V was pared by 4 bases and J by 0 bases, with 7 bases between. This CDR3 has 14 residues. Germline V lookup: CDR1 PRHDT, CDR2 FYEKMQ (reference sequence). The CDR3: CASSSDVAKNIQYF. Written as DNA, the CDR3 is TGTGCCAGCAGCTCGGACGTAGCCAAAAACATTCAGTACTTC. Supplemented by reference TRBV13 and TRBJ2-4, the full variable domain reads AAGVIQSPRHLIKEKRETATLKCYPIPRHDTVYWYQQGPGQDPQFLISFYEKMQSDKGSIPDRFSAQQFSDYHSELNMSSLELGDSALYFCASSSDVAKNIQYFGAGTRLSVL.

This CDR3 is CASSSFVGQGALVETQYF. CDR3 sequence (DNA): TGCGCCAGCAGCTCATTCGTCGGGCAGGGGGCCCTTGTAGAGACCCAGTACTTC. V gene TRBV5-1 combines with J gene TRBJ2-5, with 8 bases matching TRBD1. V gave up 3 bases and J gave up 4 bases; unmatched junction bases: 17. The CDR3 length is 18 residues. Germline V gene sequence: CDR1 SGHRS, CDR2 YFSETQ.

The V call is TRBV6-1, the J call TRBJ2-7; D remains ambiguous. The CDR3 totals 11 residues. Germline-derived CDR1 and CDR2 are MNHNS and SASEGT. V was clipped by 0 bases and J by 7 bases, with 4 bases between them. In DNA, the CDR3 is TGTGCCAGCAGTGAAGCGGGGGAGCAGTACTTC. Translated: CASSEAGEQYF.

The J gene is TRBJ2-7, the V gene TRBV27; 9 bases are a match to TRBD1. The CDR3 extends over 14 amino acids. V gave up 5 bases and J gave up 1 base; unmatched junction bases: 3. CDR1 and CDR2 (germline): MNHEY, SMNVEV (reference sequence). The CDR3 DNA sequence: TGTGCCAGCAGTGTGGACAGGGGTTCCTACGAGCAGTACTTC. Translating gives CASSVDRGSYEQYF.

The chain has TRBV7-9 and TRBJ2-2, with 12 bases fitting TRBD2. V was pared by 4 bases and J by 5 bases, with 5 bases of the junction left unmatched. Germline lookup yields CDR1 SEHNR and CDR2 FQNEAQ (reference sequence). CDR3 length equals 16 residues. The chain's CDR3 is CASSYLAGGPTGELFF. The CDR3 nucleotides read TGTGCCAGCAGCTACCTAGCGGGAGGGCCTACCGGGGAGCTGTTTTTT.

The chain employs TRBV27 and TRBJ1-2, with 10 bases identical to TRBD1. The CDR3 is 15 amino acids. V shed 2 bases, J shed 3 bases, and the junction held 3 bases outside the gene matches. The germline gives CDR1 MNHEY, CDR2 SMNVEV (reference sequence). The DNA of the CDR3 is TGTGCCAGCAGTTTAATGACAGGGGGCGACTATGGCTACACCTTC. Amino acids: CASSLMTGGDYGYTF.

The J gene is TRBJ2-7, the V gene TRBV7-9; 8 positions agree with TRBD1. The CDR3 runs 15 residues. Germline loops: CDR1 SEHNR, CDR2 FQNEAQ (reference sequence). V shed 6 bases and J 5 bases; nucleotides not matched to a gene: 12. CDR3 bases: TGTGCCAGCAGGCCAGGGACAGGCCACGGGAACGAGCAGTACTTC. Encoded protein: CASRPGTGHGNEQYF. Filled out from reference TRBV7-9 and TRBJ2-7, the complete variable domain reads DTGVSQNPRHKITKRGQNVTFRCDPISEHNRLYWYRQTLGQGPEFLTYFQNEAQLEKSRLLSDRFSAERPKGSFSTLEIQRTEQGDSAMYLCASRPGTGHGNEQYFGPGTRLTVT.

As DNA, the CDR3 is TGTGCCAGCAGTTCCTCGGGACTTCTCCCAGAGCAGTACTTC. It codes for CASSSSGLLPEQYF. V usage is TRBV27 and J usage is TRBJ2-7; D is possibly TRBD2 (6 bases). Trimming took 4 bases from V and 7 from J, leaving 17 bases between them. Germline V CDR1 and CDR2: MNHEY, SMNVEV (reference sequence). The CDR3 contains 14 residues.

The chain is built from TRBV5-1 and TRBJ2-3; D is perhaps TRBD1 (6 bases). The CDR3 totals 17 residues. Germline V CDR1 and CDR2: SGHRS, YFSETQ. Trimming stripped 3 bases from V and 3 bases from J, with 20 bases between. This chain's CDR3 is CASSSEAQHRETDTQYF. For the CDR3, the DNA is TGCGCCAGCAGCTCGGAGGCCCAACACAGGGAAACAGATACGCAGTATTTT.

V gene TRBV19 combines with J gene TRBJ2-3; D perhaps matches TRBD1 (6 bases). The CDR3 covers 15 residues. From germline, CDR1 is LNHDA and CDR2 SQIVND (reference sequence). Trimming took off 6 bases at V and 2 bases at J, with 15 bases between the two ends. CDR3 in DNA: TGTGCCAGTAGGAACAGGGTACGGGCCACAGATACGCAGTATTTT. This gives the protein CASRNRVRATDTQYF.

The CDR3 region is CASTPETGLVVDEQFF. The CDR3 DNA reads as TGTGCCAGTACCCCTGAGACGGGACTAGTAGTTGATGAGCAGTTCTTC. The chain combines TRBV19 with TRBJ2-1; 8 bases are a match to TRBD2. The germline gives CDR1 LNHDA, CDR2 SQIVND (reference sequence). Trimming cost V 7 bases and J 8 bases; bases outside gene matches: 16. The CDR3 is made up of 16 amino acids.

J is TRBJ2-7 and V is TRBV7-9; the D is unclear. V lost 5 bases and J 4 bases, leaving 6 bases between the germline ends. This CDR3 region has 11 residues. Germline CDR1 reads SEHNR; CDR2 reads FQNEAQ (reference sequence). The CDR3 coding sequence is TGTGCCAGCAGCCCCATTTACGAGCAGTACTTC. It yields the protein CASSPIYEQYF.

The V and J genes are TRBV11-2 and TRBJ2-7, with 8 positions matching TRBD1. The J segment lost 3 bases and the V segment lost 5 bases, leaving 18 bases of the junction unmatched. This CDR3 has 18 residues. Germline loops: CDR1 SGHAT, CDR2 FQNNGV. This CDR3 is CASSQPKRLRDRNYEQYF. In nucleotides, the CDR3 is TGTGCCAGCAGCCAACCCAAACGCCTCCGGGACAGGAACTACGAGCAGTACTTC.

The chain carries TRBV7-9 and TRBJ2-1; D gene uncertain. V was trimmed by 7 bases and J by 9 bases, leaving 10 bases between them. Per germline, CDR1 SEHNR and CDR2 FQNEAQ (reference sequence). CDR3 length: 11 residues. The CDR3 nucleotides are TGTGCCAGCACCCAGGTTGGTGAGCAGTTCTTC. This gives the protein CASTQVGEQFF. The whole variable domain, filled in from reference TRBV7-9 and TRBJ2-1, reads DTGVSQNPRHKITKRGQNVTFRCDPISEHNRLYWYRQTLGQGPEFLTYFQNEAQLEKSRLLSDRFSAERPKGSFSTLEIQRTEQGDSAMYLCASTQVGEQFFGPGTRLTVL.

The chain links TRBV5-1 to TRBJ1-1; 8 nucleotides align to TRBD1. V lost 0 bases to trimming and J lost 5 bases; unmatched junction nucleotides: 6. CDR1 is SGHRS and CDR2 is YFSETQ in the germline V gene. This CDR3 has 15 amino acids. The CDR3 region is CASSLDGTGMTEAFF. CDR3 in DNA: TGCGCCAGCAGCTTGGACGGGACAGGCATGACTGAAGCTTTCTTT.

The gene calls are TRBV6-5 and TRBJ1-2; D ambiguous. The length of the CDR3 is 13 residues. The ends were cut back, 2 bases at V and 7 bases at J, with 11 bases in the middle. Per the germline V gene, CDR1 is MNHEY and CDR2 is SVGAGI. CDR3 sequence: CASSYNDQSGYTF. The CDR3 nucleotides read TGTGCCAGCAGTTACAACGACCAGTCTGGCTACACCTTC.

On this clone itself: In the same sample, other DNA sequences code for this CDR3. The chain employs TRBV4-1 and TRBJ2-5, with 13 bases fitting TRBD2. The last part of the DNA fits TRBJ2-7 better; the J call may be wrong. This CDR3 spans 15 amino acids. Germline V gene sequence: CDR1 MGHRA, CDR2 YSYEKL. Written as DNA, the CDR3 is TGCGCCAGCAGCCAACGACTAGCGGGAGGCTACGAGCAGTACTTC. This sequence encodes CASSQRLAGGYEQYF.

The genes are TRBV5-1 and TRBJ1-5; D might be TRBD1 (5 bases). The V end was cut by 6 bases, the J end by 1 base, with 20 bases between. CDR1 is SGHRS, CDR2 YFSETQ, per germline. The CDR3 loop spans 17 amino acids. CDR3 nucleotide sequence: TGCGCCAGCATCCTGCAGTGGGGGTTTGGGAGCAATCAGCCCCAGCATTTT. Encoded protein: CASILQWGFGSNQPQHF.

The chain recombines TRBV19 with TRBJ2-3, with D uncertain. The germline CDR1 and CDR2 sequences are LNHDA and SQIVND (reference sequence). With 5 bases removed from V and 0 bases from J, the gap between germline ends came to 12 bases. The CDR3 is 15 amino acids. CDR3 coding DNA: TGTGCCAGTAGTTCTAGACACCCTAGCACAGATACGCAGTATTTT. It encodes CASSSRHPSTDTQYF.

The chain employs TRBV7-9 and TRBJ1-3, with D maybe TRBD1 (5 bases). The CDR3 runs 16 residues. The V gene's germline CDR1 is SEHNR and CDR2 FQNEAQ (reference sequence). Trimming removed 3 bases from V and 2 bases from J, with 14 bases in between. CDR3 nucleotides: TGTGCCAGCAGCTTTCCGGGACGGGGAACTGGAAACACCATATATTTT. This gives the protein CASSFPGRGTGNTIYF.

This clone was detected only once. The chain employs TRBV13 and TRBJ2-7; D perhaps matches TRBD2 (6 bases). CDR3 size: 17 residues. CDR1 PRHDT and CDR2 FYEKMQ come from the germline V gene (reference sequence). V was trimmed by 4 bases and J by 0 bases, leaving 19 bases between them. Written as DNA, the CDR3 is TGTGCCAGCAGCTCCTCGTCGGGAGCGAAGAGCTCCTACGAGCAGTACTTC. It encodes CASSSSSGAKSSYEQYF.

J is TRBJ2-5 and V is TRBV29-1, with a tentative D call TRBD2 (6 bases). TRBJ2-7 explains the end of the DNA better; the J call may be wrong. CDR1 is SQVTM, CDR2 ANQGSEA, per germline. The CDR3 is 11 residues long. The CDR3 DNA reads as TGCAGCGGCCGGAAGCGGGACGAGCAGTACTTC. Translating gives CSGRKRDEQYF.

V usage is TRBV27 and J usage is TRBJ1-2; 7 bases match TRBD1. Per the germline V gene, CDR1 is MNHEY and CDR2 is SMNVEV (reference sequence). V dropped 2 bases and J dropped 4; count of bases not matched to a gene: 7. The CDR3 totals 15 residues. CDR3 nucleotide sequence: TGTGCCAGCAGTTTAGAAGGGGGCAGTCTCTATGGCTACACCTTC. Translating it yields CASSLEGGSLYGYTF.

The V call is TRBV19, the J call TRBJ2-7; weak D call: TRBD2 (6 bases). Between the trimmed V and J ends, which lost 5 bases and 7 bases, there was a span of 21 bases. Germline V CDR1 and CDR2: LNHDA, SQIVND (reference sequence). The CDR3 is 15 residues long. The CDR3 DNA follows: TGTGCCAGTAGTGGTGGCGGGGAAGCGTCGGGGGAGCAGTACTTC. It codes for CASSGGGEASGEQYF. The full variable domain, completed using reference TRBV19 and TRBJ2-7, is DGGITQSPKYLFRKEGQNVTLSCEQNLNHDAMYWYRQDPGQGLRLIYYSQIVNDFQKGDIAEGYSVSREKKESFPLTVTSAQKNPTAFYLCASSGGGEASGEQYFGPGTRLTVT.

The chain couples TRBV19 to TRBJ1-3; D gene ambiguous. CDR1 is LNHDA and CDR2 is SQIVND in the germline V gene (reference sequence). V was shortened by 4 bases and J by 9 bases, with 16 bases between the two germline ends. The CDR3 sequence is 14 residues long. In DNA form, the CDR3 reads TGTGCCAGTAGTACCGGGCCTAGACTAGGCACCATATATTTT. The encoded protein is CASSTGPRLGTIYF.